Listed here are 25 T cell receptor delta chains from one sample, sequenced in a study of gamma delta lymphoproliferative disorders and STAT genes. PBMCs from patients and controls supplied the genomic DNA for sequencing. TCRdb processed the multiplex PCR reads again with the CATT caller. The sample shows around 880 delta-chain clones, roughly 1.4% of them seen only once. Input material: blood. These receptors were collected from a human donor in good health.

In this sample, this clone is medium-sized. This may arise from a read error, as a much more abundant clone is one base away. The chain carries TRDV1 and TRDJ1; a possible D gene is TRDD3 (6 bases). The CDR3 runs 22 residues. Trimming removed 2 bases at V and 0 bases at J, with 31 bases between. From germline, CDR1 is TSWWSYY and CDR2 QGS. The CDR3 sequence: CALGEKNGVHSRLGRYTDKLIF. The CDR3 DNA is TGTGCTCTTGGGGAAAAGAATGGAGTCCACAGTAGGCTGGGGCGGTACACCGATAAACTCATCTTT.

Comments on this clone: Given a far larger clone just one base away, this is likely a sequencing read error. Other DNA sequences in the sample encode the same CDR3. The chain joins TRDV1 to TRDJ1; 9 bases fit TRDD3. This CDR3 spans 19 amino acids. Germline V lookup: CDR1 TSWWSYY, CDR2 QGS. Losses at the gene ends were 1 base for V and 5 bases for J; bases not matched to a gene: 17. This CDR3 reads CALGEQFLPGDTGADKLIF. As DNA, the CDR3 is TGTGCTCTTGGGGAACAATTCCTACCGGGGGATACCGGAGCTGATAAACTCATCTTT.

This clone appeared a few times. TCRdb's entry gives the protein of a much larger clone, which mismatches this DNA's translation at residue 14, likely from a read error; the protein reported here is translated from the DNA. CDR3 sequence: CALGELHRAFLRDTADKLIF. In DNA, the CDR3 is TGTGCTCTTGGGGAACTACATCGAGCCTTCCTACGGGATACGGCCGATAAACTCATCTTT. This chain uses TRDV1 with TRDJ1; D may be TRDD2 (9 bases). From germline, CDR1 is TSWWSYY and CDR2 QGS. V was pared by 0 bases and J by 3 bases, with 26 bases between. The CDR3 consists of 20 residues.

This clone showed up just a few times. For this DNA, TCRdb reports the protein of a much larger clone, which diverges at residue 12, most likely from a read error; the protein presented here is translated directly from the DNA. The chain joins TRDV1 to TRDJ1, with 8 bases identical to TRDD2. J gave up 3 bases and V 0 bases, and 18 bases lay outside the gene matches. The CDR3 covers 20 residues. In germline, CDR1 is TSWWSYY, CDR2 QGS. CDR3 amino acids: CALGELHRAFLWDMADKLIF. The CDR3 DNA follows: TGTGCTCTTGGGGAACTACATCGAGCCTTCCTATGGGATATGGCCGATAAACTCATCTTT.

This clone has more than one count but fewer than ten. The protein that TCRdb holds for this DNA derives from a much larger clone and differs from the translated DNA at residue 12, which likely indicates a read error; the protein shown here is translated from the DNA. The chain uses TRDV2 and TRDJ1; D gene ambiguous. The CDR3 covers 17 residues. CDR1 and CDR2 (germline): GEAIGNYY, EKD. This CDR3 is CACDGPEGTPYIDKLIF. The CDR3 coding sequence is TGCGCCTGTGACGGTCCTGAGGGAACTCCGTACATCGATAAACTCATCTTT.

In this sample, this clone turned up a few times. The translation of this DNA and the TCRdb protein of a much larger clone differ at residue 3, probably owing to a read error; the protein shown here is translated from the DNA. This sequence joins TRDV1 and TRDJ1; D is perhaps TRDD1 or TRDD3 (8 bases each). The CDR3 length is 23 residues. Germline V CDR1 and CDR2: TSWWSYY, QGS. CDR3 sequence (DNA): TGTGCTCCTGGGGAAATAGTCTTCCACCGGAGTACTGGGGGCGTACCGTACACCGATAAACTCATCTTT. Translating gives CAPGEIVFHRSTGGVPYTDKLIF.

The chain couples TRDV2 to TRDJ1, with 7 bases lining up with TRDD3. This CDR3 region has 16 residues. Looked up from germline, CDR1 is GEAIGNYY and CDR2 is EKD. The trim removed 5 bases at V and 0 bases at J, leaving 11 bases unmatched. CDR3 amino acids: CACGPAWGPYTDKLIF. As DNA, the CDR3 is TGTGCCTGTGGGCCCGCCTGGGGGCCGTACACCGATAAACTCATCTTT.

Ten or more counts support this clone. A read error likely explains why the TCRdb protein, taken from a much larger clone, differs from this DNA's translation at residue 18; the protein shown is translated from the DNA. This same CDR3 is encoded by further DNA sequences in the sample. This sequence joins TRDV3 and TRDJ1, with 11 positions matching TRDD3. The CDR3 has 20 amino acids. Germline loops: CDR1 TVYSNPD, CDR2 GDNSRS (reference sequence). The CDR3 spells CAAWEFPGVGDTSFTDKPIF. CDR3 in DNA: TGTGCCGCCTGGGAATTCCCAGGGGTGGGGGATACGTCTTTCACCGATAAACCCATCTTT.

Turning to this clone: It is likely a read error: a sequence one base away is far more abundant. Other DNA sequences of this sample code for an identical CDR3. The chain combines TRDV1 with TRDJ1, with a weak D call TRDD2 (5 bases). There are 18 residues in the CDR3. V was trimmed by 2 bases and J by 0 bases, leaving 19 bases between them. CDR1 and CDR2 from the germline V gene are TSWWSYY and QGS. The CDR3 region has the DNA TGTGCTCTTGGGGAAAGAAGAGGATTCCTTAAGTACACCGATAAACTCATCTTT. Its protein product is CALGERRGFLKYTDKLIF.

This clone is judged medium-sized. A far larger clone is one base from this, pointing to a likely read error. This sample includes further DNA sequences coding for the same CDR3. The chain is built from TRDV2 and TRDJ1, with 9 nucleotides matching TRDD3. The CDR3 totals 19 residues. Germline CDR1 is GEAIGNYY and CDR2 is EKD. The CDR3 loop reads CACDTVGMGDRTSINKLIF. In DNA form, the CDR3 reads TGCGCCTGTGACACCGTCGGGATGGGGGATAGAACCTCCATCAATAAACTCATCTTT.

Many counts were recorded for this clone. TCRdb has a much larger clone's protein, which differs at residue 17 from the translation of this DNA, likely because of a read error; what is shown is the protein translated from the DNA. The CDR3 DNA reads as TGTGCCTGTGACACCGTTGGTGCGGATTACGGCTCTTCCACCGATAAATTCATCTTT. Translated, it gives CACDTVGADYGSSTDKFIF. The V gene is TRDV2, the J gene TRDJ1, with a tentative D call TRDD2 (5 bases). Germline loops: CDR1 GEAIGNYY, CDR2 EKD. CDR3 length equals 19 residues.

This clone occurred a few times. One base separates it from a far larger clone, so it is likely a read error. V and J are TRDV1 and TRDJ1, with a weak D call TRDD3 (6 bases). The CDR3 loop spans 22 amino acids. CDR1 TSWWSYY and CDR2 QGS come from the germline V gene. The CDR3 protein is CAPGEKKGVHSRLGRYTDKLIF. Written as DNA, the CDR3 is TGTGCTCCTGGGGAAAAGAAAGGAGTCCACAGTAGGCTGGGGCGGTACACCGATAAACTCATCTTT.

This clone counts as medium-sized. It is likely a read error: a sequence one base away is far more abundant. The chain uses TRDV1 and TRDJ1; D is possibly TRDD2 (5 bases). The V and J ends lost 2 bases and 0 bases respectively, with 19 bases between them. CDR3 length equals 18 residues. CDR1 and CDR2 from the germline V gene are TSWWSYY and QGS. The CDR3 loop reads CALGEGRGFLKYTDKLIF. The CDR3 DNA reads as TGTGCTCTTGGGGAAGGAAGAGGGTTCCTTAAGTACACCGATAAACTCATCTTT.

J gene TRDJ1 was identified, but the V gene was not called; TRDD3, the D gene given by the table, was not confirmed from the DNA. The CDR3 contains 13 residues. This CDR3 is CASVGGYAPKLIF. The CDR3 nucleotides are TGTGCCTCCGTTGGGGGATACGCCCCTAAACTCATCTTT.

About this clone: TCRdb's entry gives the protein of a much larger clone, which mismatches this DNA's translation at residue 5, likely from a read error; the protein reported here is translated from the DNA. The chain has TRDV1 and TRDJ1; D is perhaps TRDD2 (5 bases). V lost 4 bases to trimming and J lost 0 bases, with 21 bases between them. This CDR3 contains 18 residues. Germline CDR1 is TSWWSYY and CDR2 is QGS. The CDR3 DNA reads as TGTGCTCTTGGGGGAAGAAGAGGGTTCCTTAAGTACACCGATAAACTCATCTTT. It specifies CALGGRRGFLKYTDKLIF.

This clone came up many times. TCRdb's entry gives the protein of a much larger clone, which mismatches this DNA's translation at residue 8, likely from a read error; the protein reported here is translated from the DNA. J is TRDJ3 and V is TRDV2, with TRDD3 identical over 7 bases. CDR1 is GEAIGNYY, CDR2 EKD, per germline. The CDR3 contains 18 residues. V lost 1 base, J lost 1 base, and 6 bases stayed unmatched. The CDR3 sequence is CACDTGGRKSWDTRQMFF. The CDR3 region has the DNA TGTGCCTGTGACACTGGGGGACGGAAGTCCTGGGACACCCGACAGATGTTTTTC.

Only a few counts were recorded for this clone. A single base is all that separates this from a far larger clone, so a read error is likely. The chain is built from TRDV1 and TRDJ1, with 9 nucleotides matching TRDD3. The germline V gene has CDR1 TSWWSYY and CDR2 QGS. Trimming took 5 bases from V and 0 from J; bases not matched to a gene: 28. This CDR3 region has 23 residues. The CDR3 region has the DNA TGTGCTCTTGGGAGACCTAGAAGCTATCTCCGCCTGGACGGGGGATACTACACCGATAAACTCATCTTT. As protein: CALGRPRSYLRLDGGYYTDKLIF.

This clone is judged hyperexpanded (1% or more). The sample has other DNA sequences that encode this CDR3 too. V and J are TRDV1 and TRDJ1, with 9 positions matching TRDD3. V lost 1 base to trimming and J lost 3 bases; unmatched junction nucleotides: 15. This CDR3 is built from 19 residues. Germline CDR1 TSWWSYY, CDR2 QGS. The CDR3 loop reads CALGEQFLPGDTGADKLIF. DNA for the CDR3: TGTGCTCTTGGGGAACAATTCCTACCGGGGGATACCGGAGCCGATAAACTCATCTTT.

With respect to this clone: The amino acid sequence in TCRdb belongs to a much larger clone and departs from this DNA's translation at residue 5, likely a sequencing read error; the sequence shown is translated from the DNA. The CDR3 reads CACDAVPLGILGTDKLIF. The CDR3 DNA is TGTGCCTGTGACGCCGTTCCGCTGGGGATATTGGGCACCGATAAACTCATCTTT. The rearrangement links TRDV2 to TRDJ1, with 7 bases aligning to TRDD3. Germline-derived CDR1 and CDR2 are GEAIGNYY and EKD. There are 18 residues in the CDR3. Losses at the gene ends were 3 bases for V and 1 base for J; bases not matched to a gene: 16.

This clone occurred a few times. This chain uses TRAV38-2/DV8 with TRDJ1, with 9 bases identical to TRDD3. The CDR3 has 17 amino acids. V gave up 5 bases and J gave up 0 bases; unmatched junction bases: 11. Germline assignment: CDR1 TSESDYY and CDR2 QEAYKQQN. The CDR3 loop is CAYSTPTGGPYTDKLIF. CDR3 nucleotide sequence: TGTGCTTATAGTACCCCGACTGGGGGACCTTACACCGATAAACTCATCTTT.

With regard to this clone: TCRdb's listed protein matches a much larger clone and diverges from this DNA's translation at residue 9, likely through a read error; the protein shown comes from the DNA. The chain combines TRDV1 with TRDJ1; D not certain. Trimming took 2 bases from V and 0 from J, leaving 19 bases between them. The CDR3 loop spans 18 amino acids. Germline V gives CDR1 TSWWSYY, CDR2 QGS. Here the CDR3 DNA reads TGTGCTCTTGGGGAAGGGTCACCTCCCGCGTTGTACACCGATAAACTCATCTTT. Protein product: CALGEGSPPALYTDKLIF.

On this clone itself: For this DNA, TCRdb reports the protein of a much larger clone, which diverges at residue 8, most likely from a read error; the protein presented here is translated directly from the DNA. CDR3 loop: CALGERPWGIGTDKLIF. The CDR3 region has the DNA TGTGCTCTTGGGGAACGCCCATGGGGGATAGGTACCGATAAACTCATCTTT. The chain has TRDV1 and TRDJ1; 9 bases match TRDD3. Germline CDR1 TSWWSYY, CDR2 QGS. CDR3 length: 17 amino acids. Trimming removed 1 base from V and 2 bases from J; junction bases left unmatched: 8.

This clone was counted many times. A read error is likely here: a far larger clone is one base away. The identical CDR3 is also encoded by other nucleotide sequences in the sample. This chain joins TRDV2 and TRDJ3, with TRDD3 identical over 10 bases. This CDR3 has 18 residues. Looked up from germline, CDR1 is GEAIGNYY and CDR2 is EKD. CDR3 in DNA: TGTGCTTGTGACACTGGGGGATGGAAGTCCTGGGACACCCGACAGATGTTTTTC. It translates to CACDTGGWKSWDTRQMFF.

In regard to this clone: TCRdb pairs this DNA with a much larger clone's protein that differs at residue 11, likely a read error; the protein shown was translated from the DNA. The chain joins TRDV3 to TRDJ1, with 7 positions matching TRDD3. This CDR3 has 19 amino acids. V was clipped by 2 bases and J by 0 bases; unmatched bases: 21. CDR1 and CDR2 from the germline V gene are TVYSNPD and GDNSRS (reference sequence). CDR3 nucleotides: TGTGCCTTTCAGGTTGTTGGGACTGGGGATCGGGAGTACACCGATAAACTCATCTTT. Translation gives CAFQVVGTGDREYTDKLIF.

This clone turned up a few times. A far larger clone is one nucleotide away, so this likely arose from a read error. The sample holds other DNA sequences that translate to the same CDR3. The gene calls are TRDV1 and TRDJ1; 9 bases map to TRDD3. This CDR3 comprises 23 residues. Germline V gives CDR1 TSWWSYY, CDR2 QGS. The ends lost 5 bases at V and 0 bases at J; junction bases unmatched: 28. In DNA, the CDR3 is TGTGCTCTTGGGAGACCTAGAAGCTATCTCCACTTGGACGGGGGATACTACACCGATAAACTCATCTTT. Protein sequence: CALGRPRSYLHLDGGYYTDKLIF.